One T cell receptor (beta chain) is described in this entry. From germline, CDR1 is MNHEY and CDR2 SVGAGI. The CDR3 is 14 residues long. V was clipped by 0 bases and J by 1 base, with 7 bases between them. This sample stems from a study of blood T cell repertoires in COVID-19. Authors' analysis steps: The assay estimated nucleated cells by amplifying reference gene primers. Repertoires were generated with immunoSEQ multiplex PCR, while TCRdb's copy carries only in-frame clones and drops some. The DNA was the basis for D and trimming; V, J and clone size are from that table. Of over 70,000 clones in the sample, about four fifths were seen once.

The specimen was peripheral blood. The V call is TRBV6-5, the J call TRBJ2-7; D possibly corresponds to TRBD1 (5 bases). This sequence originates from a man between 65 and 85 years old with COVID-19, enrolled during active disease. CDR3 protein: CASSYSRQSYEQYF. As DNA, the CDR3 is TGTGCCAGCAGTTACTCGAGACAGTCCTACGAGCAGTACTTC.